The 2 T cell receptor beta chains presented below share a single source sample, sequenced in a study of blood T cells in healthy people across ages. Next came a second PCR, run for 7 to 11 cycles, which used a sample-barcoded 5' primer along with a J-beta primer mix. MiXCR, applied by TCRdb to the 5' RACE reads, yields one record per CDR3 protein. The profile shows some 1,800,000 distinct CDR3 sequences, more than 35% of them singletons. Material: blood. These receptors originate from a human donor in good health.

V usage is TRBV7-2 and J usage is TRBJ2-5; D remains ambiguous. The germline V gene has CDR1 SGHTA and CDR2 FQGNSA. The CDR3 spans 14 residues. V dropped 10 bases and J dropped 0 bases, with 15 bases sitting between them. Here the CDR3 DNA reads TGTGCCACCCGATTCGGAACAGACCAAGAGACCCAGTACTTC. It yields the protein CATRFGTDQETQYF.

The gene calls are TRBV29-1 and TRBJ2-5; 7 bases align to TRBD2. V lost 2 bases to trimming and J lost 5 bases; unmatched junction nucleotides: 2. From germline, CDR1 is SQVTM and CDR2 ANQGSEA. This CDR3 region has 12 residues. The CDR3 sequence is CSVERLAETQYF. The CDR3 DNA follows: TGCAGCGTTGAACGACTAGCTGAGACCCAGTACTTC.